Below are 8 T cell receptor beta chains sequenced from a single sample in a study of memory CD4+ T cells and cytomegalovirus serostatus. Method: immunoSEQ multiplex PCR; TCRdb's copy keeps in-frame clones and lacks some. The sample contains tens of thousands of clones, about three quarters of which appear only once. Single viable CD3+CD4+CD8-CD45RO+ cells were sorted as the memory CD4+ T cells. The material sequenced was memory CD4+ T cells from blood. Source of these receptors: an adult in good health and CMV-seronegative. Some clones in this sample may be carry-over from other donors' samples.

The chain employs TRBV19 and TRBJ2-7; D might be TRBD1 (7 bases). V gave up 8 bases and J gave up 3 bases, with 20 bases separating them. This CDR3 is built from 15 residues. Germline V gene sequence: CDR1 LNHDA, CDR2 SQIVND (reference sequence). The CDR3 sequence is CASGELGGQYYEQYF. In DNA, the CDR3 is TGTGCCAGTGGGGAGCTGGGGGGACAGTACTACGAGCAGTACTTC.

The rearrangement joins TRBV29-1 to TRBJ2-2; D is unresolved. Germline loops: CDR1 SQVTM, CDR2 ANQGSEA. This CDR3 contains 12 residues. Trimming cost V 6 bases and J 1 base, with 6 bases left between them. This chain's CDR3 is CSVGRNTGELFF. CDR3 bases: TGCAGCGTCGGAAGGAACACCGGGGAGCTGTTTTTT.

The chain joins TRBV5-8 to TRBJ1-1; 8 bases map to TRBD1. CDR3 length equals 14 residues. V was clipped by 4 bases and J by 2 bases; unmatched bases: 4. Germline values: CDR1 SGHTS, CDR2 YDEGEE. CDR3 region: CASSPDRENTEAFF. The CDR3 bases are TGTGCCAGCAGCCCGGACAGGGAAAACACTGAAGCTTTCTTT.

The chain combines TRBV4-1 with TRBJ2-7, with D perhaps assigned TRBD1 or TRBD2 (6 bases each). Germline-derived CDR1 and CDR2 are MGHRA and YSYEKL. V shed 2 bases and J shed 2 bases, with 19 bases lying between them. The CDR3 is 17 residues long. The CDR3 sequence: CASSQPGAVVATYEQYF. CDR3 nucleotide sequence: TGCGCCAGCAGCCAACCGGGGGCCGTCGTAGCTACCTACGAGCAGTACTTC.

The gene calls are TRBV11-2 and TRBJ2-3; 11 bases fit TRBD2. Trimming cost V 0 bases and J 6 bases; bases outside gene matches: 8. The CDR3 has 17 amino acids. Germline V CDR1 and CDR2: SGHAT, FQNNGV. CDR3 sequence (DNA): TGTGCCAGCAGCTTAGATCTTAGCGGGGGGGCCGGCGATACGCAGTATTTT. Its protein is CASSLDLSGGAGDTQYF.

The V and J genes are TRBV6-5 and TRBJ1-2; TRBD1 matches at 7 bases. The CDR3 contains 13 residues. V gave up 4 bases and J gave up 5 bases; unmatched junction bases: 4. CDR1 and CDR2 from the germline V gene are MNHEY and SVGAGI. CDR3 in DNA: TGTGCCAGCAGTTTGACAGGGACGTATGGCTACACCTTC. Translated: CASSLTGTYGYTF.

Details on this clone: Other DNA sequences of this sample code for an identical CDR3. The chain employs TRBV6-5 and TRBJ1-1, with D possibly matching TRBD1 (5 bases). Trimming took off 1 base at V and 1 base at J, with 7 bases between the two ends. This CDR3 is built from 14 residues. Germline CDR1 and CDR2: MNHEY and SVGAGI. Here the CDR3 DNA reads TGTGCCAGCAGTTACTTGCAGGGGAACACTGAAGCTTTCTTT. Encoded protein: CASSYLQGNTEAFF.

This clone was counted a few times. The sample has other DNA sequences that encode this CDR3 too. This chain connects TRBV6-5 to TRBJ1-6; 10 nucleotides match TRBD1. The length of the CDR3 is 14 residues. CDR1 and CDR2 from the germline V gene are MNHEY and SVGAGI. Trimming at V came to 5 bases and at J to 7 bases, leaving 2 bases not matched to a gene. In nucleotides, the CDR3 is TGTGCCAGCAGTCGGGACAGGGGAAATTCACCCCTCCACTTT. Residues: CASSRDRGNSPLHF.